The text below deals with one TCR beta chain. The clone's antigen remains unknown. Base quality data are lacking; no much larger clone is found one base away. This specimen comes from a study of identical twins (dated by TCRdb to 2015 to 2016). Turning to the overall study: To test whether fetal clonotypes persist, the study used deep sequencing on TCR alpha and beta repertoires from monozygotic twins, unrelated adults of various ages, and cord blood. To rule out contamination, the twin experiments were replicated at different times with different library preparation protocols. The study at large found these results: Invariant T cells such as MAIT and iNKT could partly confound zero-insertion analyses, although diverse VJ usage argued against such confounding for most clonotypes. Compared with coincidental sharing between unrelated individuals, an excess of low generation-probability sequences was observed among out-of-frame TCR alpha sequences shared between twins. In beta out-of-frame sequences, excess twin sharing was weaker, because having fewer shared sequences lowered the signal-to-noise ratio. Out-of-frame TCR alpha sharing in monozygotic twins was systematically underestimated by recombination models, whereas sharing between unrelated individuals was in agreement with the recombination models. Because the same donors could not be followed over many years, conclusions were based on cross-sectional statistical analysis. Fewer insertions were carried by abundant cord blood beta clonotypes, a similar but weaker trend appeared in young adult naive repertoires, and no such trend appeared in memory repertoires.

The CDR3 runs 15 amino acids, cysteine and phenylalanine included. Only the CDR3 part of the read is kept: 45 bases, read in frame from the first base. V loses 4 bases, J loses 6 bases, and the germline ends lie 16 bases apart. From a lookup of the germline V gene, CDR1 and CDR2 are SGHRS and YFSETQ. Every donor in the study was a healthy Caucasian. Libraries were prepared through 5' RACE. The reads were generated on an Illumina HiSeq 2000. Template switching introduced a universal primer binding site; the final cDNA contained a unique molecular identifier, enabling accurate counting of TCR cDNA molecules. Specific primers in the conserved constant-segment region were used to synthesize first-strand cDNA for the TCR alpha and beta chains. To control for contamination, every cDNA library carried two barcodes: a SMART-Mk sample barcode plus Illumina barcodes. TruSeq adapter sequences along with Illumina sample barcodes were introduced in two successive PCR steps. The TCR alpha and beta cDNA libraries were sequenced on the Illumina HiSeq platform using custom primers. On the study's bioinformatics: MiGEC was used to process raw reads and extract unique molecular identifiers, and MiXCR was used to find CDR3 positions. For each individual, recombination models were inferred using an EM algorithm with the repgenHMM and IGoR tools. Shared clonotypes were analyzed with the tcR package in R, and sharing was normalized by the product of cloneset sizes. Out-of-frame nonproductive sequences were analyzed to study raw recombination free of thymic and clonal selection effects. The raw public reads went through TCRdb reprocessing: fastp at Q25, MiXCR clone calling, in-frame beta chains kept. CDR3 protein duplicates are merged, each entry listing the most common genes and DNA. The V and J calls were not made by the authors but by TCRdb's processing. This sample has more than 1.5 million distinct CDR3 sequences in its table, and under 35% of those were observed once. Approximately 0.25% of the sample belongs to the ten largest clones.

The rearrangement joined TRBV5-1 to TRBJ2-2, with TRBD2 as a weak D call on 5 bases. The sequence was obtained from a newborn girl in good health. Sequenced material: cord blood. The nucleotide sequence reads TGCGCCAGCAGCCGAGTCGGTCGGCGGGCCGGGGAGCTGTTTTTT. This codes for CASSRVGRRAGELFF.